One sample yielded the 30 T cell receptor beta chains listed below, sequenced in a study of blood T cells in healthy people across ages. Combining a sample-barcoded 5' primer with a J-beta primer mix, a second PCR ran for roughly 7 to 12 cycles. TCRdb analysed the 5' RACE reads with MiXCR anew, one entry per CDR3 protein. Of about 720,000 distinct CDR3 sequences listed, about 20% are singletons. The sequencing sample was made of blood. These TCRs come from a man aged 65 to 85 in good health.

The V gene is TRBV7-9, the J gene TRBJ1-1; 7 bases agree with TRBD1. After removal of 5 bases from V and 1 base from J, the junction contained 7 bases not matched to a gene. This CDR3 has 15 residues. Germline loops: CDR1 SEHNR, CDR2 FQNEAQ (reference sequence). CDR3 nucleotide sequence: TGTGCCAGCAGCCCCACAGGGGTGGCGAACACTGAAGCTTTCTTT. Translation gives CASSPTGVANTEAFF.

The table lists this clonotype with a few counts. The genes are TRBV10-1 and TRBJ1-1; tentative D call: TRBD1 (6 bases). This CDR3 is built from 13 residues. Germline values: CDR1 WNHNN, CDR2 SYGVQD (reference sequence). The V end was cut by 7 bases, the J end by 1 base, with 10 bases between. This chain's CDR3 is CASMWGQNTEAFF. The CDR3, as DNA: TGCGCCAGCATGTGGGGGCAGAACACTGAAGCTTTCTTT.

This clonotype appeared a few times. This chain connects TRBV12-3 or TRBV12-4 to TRBJ2-3; D is ambiguous. V dropped 3 bases and J dropped 1 base, with 14 bases sitting between them. This CDR3 is 16 amino acids long. The CDR3 protein is CASSFKDGQGTDTQYF. The CDR3 DNA reads as TGTGCCAGCAGTTTTAAGGATGGGCAGGGCACAGATACGCAGTATTTT.

This clonotype occurred a few times. V gene TRBV3-1 combines with J gene TRBJ2-3; 7 nucleotides agree with TRBD2. Germline V gene lookup returns CDR1 LGHDT and CDR2 YNNKEL (reference sequence). The CDR3 has 16 amino acids. J lost 1 base, V lost 2 bases, and 6 bases had no gene match. The CDR3 sequence: CASSQIAAGRTDTQYF. The CDR3 region has the DNA TGTGCCAGCAGCCAAATAGCAGCGGGACGCACAGATACGCAGTATTTT.

V gene TRBV5-1 combines with J gene TRBJ1-5, with 11 bases lining up with TRBD1. V lost 0 bases, J lost 11 bases, and 4 bases stayed unmatched. The CDR3 has 14 amino acids. Looked up from germline, CDR1 is SGHRS and CDR2 is YFSETQ. As DNA, the CDR3 is TGCGCCAGCAGCTTGGGGGACAGGGGGACGGCCCAGCATTTT. It encodes CASSLGDRGTAQHF.

The genes are TRBV6-5 and TRBJ1-2, with a tentative D call TRBD1 (5 bases). The CDR3 runs to 14 residues. The germline gives CDR1 MNHEY, CDR2 SVGAGI. Trimming took 5 bases from V and 2 from J, leaving 12 bases between them. The CDR3: CASSPARANYGYTF. CDR3 coding DNA: TGTGCCAGCAGTCCCGCCAGGGCCAACTATGGCTACACCTTC.

The gene calls are TRBV10-3 and TRBJ2-5; 7 nucleotides align to TRBD1. The J call could be wrong; TRBJ2-1 is a better fit for the DNA end. The CDR3 covers 17 residues. Germline V gene lookup returns CDR1 ENHRY and CDR2 SYGVKD. In nucleotides, the CDR3 is TGTGCCATCAGTGGCGACAGGGTACGTCCCCAGGGCAATGAGCAGTTCTTC. It specifies CAISGDRVRPQGNEQFF.

This clonotype was counted only a few times. V is TRBV11-3 and J is TRBJ2-1; 9 nucleotides match TRBD2. This CDR3 is 15 amino acids long. Germline loops: CDR1 SGHNT, CDR2 YENEEA. The V gene end was trimmed by 6 bases and the J gene end by 8 bases; junction bases not matched to a gene: 11. CDR3 sequence (DNA): TGTGCCAGCAGGCTTGGGGGCGGGAGGGCCTATGAGCAGTTCTTC. Protein product: CASRLGGGRAYEQFF.

V usage is TRBV12-3 or TRBV12-4 and J usage is TRBJ1-5; D is possibly TRBD1 (6 bases). The V end was cut by 3 bases, the J end by 5 bases, with 11 bases between. The CDR3 runs to 14 residues. DNA for the CDR3: TGTGCCAGCAGTTTGGGGACATTCCATCAGCCCCAGCATTTT. This gives the protein CASSLGTFHQPQHF.

The chain links TRBV2 to TRBJ2-3, with 11 positions matching TRBD2. This CDR3 has 17 residues. CDR1 is SNHLY and CDR2 is FYNNEI in the germline V gene. The V gene end was trimmed by 3 bases and the J gene end by 1 base; junction bases not matched to a gene: 6. CDR3 sequence: CASSDPVLAGGTDTQYF. The CDR3 DNA sequence: TGTGCCAGCAGTGATCCGGTACTAGCGGGGGGCACAGATACGCAGTATTTT.

This clonotype came up a few times. V usage is TRBV5-1 and J usage is TRBJ2-7; TRBD1 matches 9 bases. Germline V gene sequence: CDR1 SGHRS, CDR2 YFSETQ. This CDR3 is 14 amino acids long. The junction had 8 bases not matched to a gene; V was cut back by 4 bases and J by 6 bases. The CDR3 protein is CASSPPGQGAEQYF. The CDR3 DNA reads TGCGCCAGCAGCCCGCCGGGACAGGGAGCCGAGCAGTACTTC.

The chain recombines TRBV28 with TRBJ2-2; TRBD2 aligns across 8 bases. From germline, CDR1 is MDHEN and CDR2 SYDVKM. V lost 2 bases to trimming and J lost 1 base; unmatched junction nucleotides: 9. The CDR3 spans 18 residues. The CDR3 nucleotides read TGTGCCAGCAGTTTAAATCCCCCGGGACTAGTGAACACCGGGGAGCTGTTTTTT. Protein sequence: CASSLNPPGLVNTGELFF.

Points on this clonotype: The germline gene is not matched at one end of the junction; a read error may be the cause. The V gene is TRBV20-1, the J gene TRBJ2-6; D perhaps matches TRBD1 (6 bases). The V gene's germline CDR1 is DFQATT and CDR2 SNEGSKA (reference sequence). The CDR3 consists of 15 residues. The CDR3 sequence is CSARDRGSGANALTF. CDR3 coding DNA: TGCAGTGCTAGAGACAGGGGTTCTGGGGCCAACGCCCTGACTTTC.

This clonotype came up a few times. The chain recombines TRBV5-1 with TRBJ2-3, with D hard to call. Germline CDR1 and CDR2: SGHRS and YFSETQ. Between the trimmed V and J ends, which lost 1 base and 1 base, there was a span of 16 bases. The length of the CDR3 is 17 residues. CDR3 sequence: CASSLSWAAAGTDTQYF. The DNA for the CDR3 is TGCGCCAGCAGCTTGAGTTGGGCGGCAGCCGGCACAGATACGCAGTATTTT.

This clonotype was observed a handful of times. The V call is TRBV5-1, the J call TRBJ2-4; D call uncertain. CDR3 length equals 14 residues. V lost 5 bases and J lost 9, with 18 bases in between. Germline CDR1 reads SGHRS; CDR2 reads YFSETQ. CDR3 bases: TGCGCCAGCAGAGAGGACGTATGGCTTAGCATTCAGTACTTC. It translates to CASREDVWLSIQYF. The complete variable domain, with remaining parts taken from reference TRBV5-1 and TRBJ2-4, reads KAGVTQTPRYLIKTRGQQVTLSCSPISGHRSVSWYQQTPGQGLQFLFEYFSETQRNKGNFPGRFSGRQFSNSRSEMNVSTLELGDSALYLCASREDVWLSIQYFGAGTRLSVL.

The V and J genes are TRBV7-2 and TRBJ2-5, with 7 bases fitting TRBD1. TRBJ2-7 explains the end of the DNA better; the J call may be wrong. This CDR3 has 15 residues. Germline CDR1 and CDR2: SGHTA and FQGNSA. The CDR3 DNA sequence: TGTGCCAGCAGCCCGCAGACAGGGCCTCCCTACGAGCAGTACTTC. The encoded protein is CASSPQTGPPYEQYF.

This clonotype occurred a few times. The gene calls are TRBV6-5 and TRBJ2-7, with 10 bases lining up with TRBD1. CDR3 length: 14 amino acids. V dropped 5 bases and J dropped 4; count of bases not matched to a gene: 5. The germline gives CDR1 MNHEY, CDR2 SVGAGI. CDR3 sequence (DNA): TGTGCCAGCAGTCGGACAGGGGGTGCGTACGAGCAGTACGTC. It is translated as CASSRTGGAYEQYV.

The sample holds a few counts of this clonotype. The chain couples TRBV10-3 to TRBJ2-3; D is possibly TRBD2 (6 bases). The CDR3 is 14 amino acids. From germline, CDR1 is ENHRY and CDR2 SYGVKD. V lost 3 bases and J 1 base, leaving 8 bases between the germline ends. The CDR3 loop is CAISDSSGTDTQYF. In DNA, the CDR3 is TGTGCCATCAGTGATTCTAGCGGCACAGATACGCAGTATTTT.

This clonotype was counted a few times. V and J are TRBV6-5 and TRBJ2-6, with D possibly matching TRBD1 (6 bases). This CDR3 has 15 amino acids. The germline gives CDR1 MNHEY, CDR2 SVGAGI. Trimming left V 7 bases short and J 2 bases short, with 12 bases between. CDR3 nucleotides: TGTGCCAGCAAGTCGGCAGGGGCTGGGGCCAACGTCCTGACTTTC. Encoded protein: CASKSAGAGANVLTF.

This clonotype has only one observation. The chain has TRBV20-1 and TRBJ2-5, with 7 bases aligning to TRBD2. The DNA matches TRBJ2-1 better at its end, which makes the J call doubtful. CDR1 DFQATT and CDR2 SNEGSKA come from the germline V gene (reference sequence). CDR3 length equals 13 residues. CDR3: CSAWVRTSNEQFF. The CDR3 DNA is TGCAGTGCTTGGGTCCGGACTAGCAATGAGCAGTTCTTC.

V and J are TRBV12-3 or TRBV12-4 and TRBJ2-1; tentatively, D is TRBD2 (6 bases). V gave up 10 bases and J gave up 2 bases, with 12 bases separating them. This CDR3 contains 13 residues. In nucleotides, the CDR3 is TGTGCCAACAGCAGGACTACCTACAATGAGCAGTTCTTC. It codes for CANSRTTYNEQFF.

This clonotype was seen a handful of times. This chain links TRBV12-3 or TRBV12-4 with TRBJ2-1, with 8 bases lining up with TRBD2. The CDR3 consists of 14 residues. Trimming cost V 5 bases and J 7 bases; bases outside gene matches: 7. The CDR3 sequence: CASSLRASGNEQFF. The CDR3, as DNA: TGTGCCAGCAGTCTCCGGGCTAGCGGGAATGAGCAGTTCTTC.

The J gene is TRBJ1-2, the V gene TRBV3-1; TRBD1 matches at 7 bases. The CDR3 has 15 amino acids. With V trimmed by 4 bases and J by 6 bases, 11 bases remained unmatched. Per the germline V gene, CDR1 is LGHDT and CDR2 is YNNKEL (reference sequence). CDR3 loop: CASSLASTGEHGYTF. The CDR3 DNA is TGTGCCAGCAGCCTAGCGTCTACAGGGGAACATGGCTACACCTTC.

This clonotype has just a few counts. The chain employs TRBV7-9 and TRBJ2-3; D is undetermined. The ends were cut back, 5 bases at V and 4 bases at J, with 19 bases in the middle. The germline V gene has CDR1 SEHNR and CDR2 FQNEAQ (reference sequence). The CDR3 sequence is 16 residues long. The CDR3 spells CASSERIIVTPDTQYF. Written as DNA, the CDR3 is TGTGCCAGCAGCGAACGGATCATAGTCACCCCAGATACGCAGTATTTT.

The chain joins TRBV7-7 to TRBJ2-5; TRBD2 matches 7 bases. V was pared by 6 bases and J by 5 bases, with 9 bases of the junction left unmatched. This CDR3 region has 14 residues. Germline CDR1 is SSHAT and CDR2 is FNYEAQ (reference sequence). CDR3 DNA: TGTGCCAGCAGTATTGACCCCGGGGGGGAGACCCAGTACTTC. This encodes CASSIDPGGETQYF.

This clonotype was seen a handful of times. The V call is TRBV24-1, the J call TRBJ2-1; 11 bases match TRBD2. CDR1 is KGHDR, CDR2 SFDVKD, per germline. CDR3 length: 17 residues. J gave up 5 bases and V 6 bases, and 11 bases lay outside the gene matches. The CDR3 sequence: CATSPNGLAGGNNEQFF. Here the CDR3 DNA reads TGTGCCACCAGTCCGAATGGCCTAGCGGGAGGCAACAATGAGCAGTTCTTC.

The rearrangement uses TRBV2 and TRBJ2-1; 8 positions agree with TRBD2. The tail of the sequence fits TRBJ2-5 better, so the J call may be wrong. The germline V gene encodes CDR1 SNHLY and CDR2 FYNNEI. The CDR3 loop spans 15 amino acids. CDR3: CASSEIAGSGETQYF. The CDR3 DNA is TGTGCCAGCAGTGAAATAGCGGGAAGTGGAGAGACCCAGTACTTC.

There are a few counts of this clonotype. CDR3 sequence (DNA): TGCGCCAGCAGCCAAGTAGCCCAGGTTTCCTACGAGCAGTACTTC. Residues: CASSQVAQVSYEQYF. The V call is TRBV4-1, the J call TRBJ2-7; D is undetermined. CDR3 length: 15 residues. The germline V gene encodes CDR1 MGHRA and CDR2 YSYEKL. V lost 1 base and J 1 base, leaving 11 bases between the germline ends.

This clonotype was seen a few times. The chain uses TRBV10-3 and TRBJ2-5; D is unresolved. This CDR3 comprises 14 residues. The V gene lost 0 bases and the J gene lost 3 bases, with 8 bases spanning the gap. The germline CDR1 and CDR2 sequences are ENHRY and SYGVKD. This CDR3 reads CAISESISEETQYF. Written as DNA, the CDR3 is TGTGCCATCAGTGAGTCGATCAGTGAAGAGACCCAGTACTTC.

In this sample, this clonotype turned up a few times. This rearrangement joins TRBV19 to TRBJ1-2; TRBD1 matches at 10 bases. The length of the CDR3 is 13 residues. In germline, CDR1 is LNHDA, CDR2 SQIVND (reference sequence). With V trimmed by 6 bases and J by 8 bases, 6 bases remained unmatched. CDR3 sequence (DNA): TGTGCCAGTAGGACAGGGGGCGGTGGAGGCTACACCTTC. This codes for CASRTGGGGGYTF.